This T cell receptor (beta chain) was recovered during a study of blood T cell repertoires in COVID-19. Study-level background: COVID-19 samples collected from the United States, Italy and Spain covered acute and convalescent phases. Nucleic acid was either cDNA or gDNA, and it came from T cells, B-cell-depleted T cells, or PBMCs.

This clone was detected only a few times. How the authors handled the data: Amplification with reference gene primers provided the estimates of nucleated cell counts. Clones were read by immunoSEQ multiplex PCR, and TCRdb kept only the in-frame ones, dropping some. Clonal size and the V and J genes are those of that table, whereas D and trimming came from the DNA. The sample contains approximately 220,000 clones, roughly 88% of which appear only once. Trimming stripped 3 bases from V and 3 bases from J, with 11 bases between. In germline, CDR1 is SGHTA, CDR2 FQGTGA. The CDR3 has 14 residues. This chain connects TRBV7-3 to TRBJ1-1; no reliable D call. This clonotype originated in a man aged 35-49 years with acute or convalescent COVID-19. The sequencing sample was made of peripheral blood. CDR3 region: CASSLEGGYTEAFF. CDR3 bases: TGTGCCAGCAGCTTGGAGGGAGGATACACTGAAGCTTTCTTT.